This TCR beta chain emerged from a study of T cells in Graves' hyperthyroidism and ophthalmopathy. Graves' hyperthyroidism was deemed stable absent ophthalmopathy progression within 18 months. From RNA transcripts, TCR beta CDR3 regions were amplified. A first-round RT-PCR of the TCR CDR3 used the HTBI primer set. Using its own MiXCR run on the multiplex PCR reads, TCRdb lists one record per CDR3 protein. The repertoire holds fewer than 700,000 distinct CDR3 sequences, with around 16% as singletons. Notes on this clonotype: The target antigen is unknown.

The CDR3 is 15 amino acids. CDR1 is LNHDA, CDR2 SQIVND, per germline (reference sequence). J lost 8 bases, V lost 3 bases, and 10 bases had no gene match. Study-wide results and caveats: Separation of ophthalmopathy from stable hyperthyroidism was achieved by a 13 V-J model. The majority of expanded thyroid clonotypes above 0.001 also appeared in blood.

V is TRBV19 and J is TRBJ2-1; TRBD2 agrees at 7 bases. Sequenced: blood. The sequence was collected from a young woman with Graves' hyperthyroidism. CDR3 sequence: CASSIPRDYLDEQFF. The CDR3 nucleotides read TGTGCCAGTAGTATCCCACGGGACTATCTCGATGAGCAGTTCTTC.